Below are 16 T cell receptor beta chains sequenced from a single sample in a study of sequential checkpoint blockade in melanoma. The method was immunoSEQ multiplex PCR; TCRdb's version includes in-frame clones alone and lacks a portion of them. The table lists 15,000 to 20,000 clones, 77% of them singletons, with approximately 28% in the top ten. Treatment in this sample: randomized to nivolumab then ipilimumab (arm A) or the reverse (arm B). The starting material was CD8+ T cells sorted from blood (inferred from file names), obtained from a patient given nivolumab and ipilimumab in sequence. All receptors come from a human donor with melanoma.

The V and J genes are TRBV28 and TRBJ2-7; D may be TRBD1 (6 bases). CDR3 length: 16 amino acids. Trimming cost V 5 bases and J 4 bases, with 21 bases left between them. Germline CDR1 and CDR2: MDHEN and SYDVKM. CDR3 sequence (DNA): TGTGCCAGCAGTCCCTCAGCAGGGGCGATCCTTTACGAGCAGTACTTC. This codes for CASSPSAGAILYEQYF. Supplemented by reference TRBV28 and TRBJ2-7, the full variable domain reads DVKVTQSSRYLVKRTGEKVFLECVQDMDHENMFWYRQDPGLGLRLIYFSYDVKMKEKGDIPEGYSVSREKKERFSLILESASTNQTSMYLCASSPSAGAILYEQYFGPGTRLTVT.

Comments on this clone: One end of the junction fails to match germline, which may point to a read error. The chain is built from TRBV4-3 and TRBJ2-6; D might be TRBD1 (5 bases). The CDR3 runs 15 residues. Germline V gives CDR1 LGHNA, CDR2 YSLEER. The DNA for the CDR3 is TGCGCCAGCAGCCAAGGGACCTCTGGGGCCAACGTCCCGACTTTC. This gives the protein CASSQGTSGANVPTF.

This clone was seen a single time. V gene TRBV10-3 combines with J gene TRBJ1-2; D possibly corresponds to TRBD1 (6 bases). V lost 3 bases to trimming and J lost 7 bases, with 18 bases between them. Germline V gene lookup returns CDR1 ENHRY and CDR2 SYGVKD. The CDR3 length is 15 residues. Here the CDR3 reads CAISEPSQGPAGYTF. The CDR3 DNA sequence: TGTGCCATCAGTGAACCTTCACAGGGACCGGCTGGCTACACCTTC.

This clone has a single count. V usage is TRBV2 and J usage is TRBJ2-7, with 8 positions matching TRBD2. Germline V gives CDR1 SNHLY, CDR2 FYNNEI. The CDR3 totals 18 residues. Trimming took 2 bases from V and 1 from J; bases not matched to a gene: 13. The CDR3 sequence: CASSESSGSTYGSYEQYF. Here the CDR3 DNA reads TGTGCCAGCAGTGAATCTAGCGGGTCTACCTATGGGTCCTACGAGCAGTACTTC.

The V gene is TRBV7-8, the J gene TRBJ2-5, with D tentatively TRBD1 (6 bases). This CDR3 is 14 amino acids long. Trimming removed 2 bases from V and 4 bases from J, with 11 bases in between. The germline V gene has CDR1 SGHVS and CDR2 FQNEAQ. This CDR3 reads CASSLSPGVETQYF. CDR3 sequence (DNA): TGTGCCAGCAGCTTATCCCCAGGGGTAGAGACCCAGTACTTC.

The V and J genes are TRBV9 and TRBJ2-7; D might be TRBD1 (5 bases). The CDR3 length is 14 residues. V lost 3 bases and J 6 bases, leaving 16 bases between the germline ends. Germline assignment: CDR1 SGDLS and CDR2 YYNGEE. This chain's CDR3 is CASSGGRADSEQYF. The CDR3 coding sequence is TGTGCCAGCAGCGGGGGCAGGGCCGACTCCGAGCAGTACTTC. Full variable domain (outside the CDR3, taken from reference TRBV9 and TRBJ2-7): DSGVTQTPKHLITATGQRVTLRCSPRSGDLSVYWYQQSLDQGLQFLIQYYNGEERAKGNILERFSAQQFPDLHSELNLSSLELGDSALYFCASSGGRADSEQYFGPGTRLTVT.

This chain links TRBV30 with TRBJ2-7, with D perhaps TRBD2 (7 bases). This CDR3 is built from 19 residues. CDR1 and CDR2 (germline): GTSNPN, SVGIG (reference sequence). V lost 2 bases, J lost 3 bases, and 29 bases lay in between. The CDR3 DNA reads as TGTGCCTGGAGTCCCTCGATCTTGGGGGCGGGGGTGGATCTCTACGAGCAGTACTTC. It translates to CAWSPSILGAGVDLYEQYF. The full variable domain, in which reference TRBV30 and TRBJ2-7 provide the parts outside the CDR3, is SQTIHQWPATLVQPVGSPLSLECTVEGTSNPNLYWYRQAAGRGLQLLFYSVGIGQISSEVPQNLSASRPQDRQFILSSKKLLLSDSGFYLCAWSPSILGAGVDLYEQYFGPGTRLTVT.

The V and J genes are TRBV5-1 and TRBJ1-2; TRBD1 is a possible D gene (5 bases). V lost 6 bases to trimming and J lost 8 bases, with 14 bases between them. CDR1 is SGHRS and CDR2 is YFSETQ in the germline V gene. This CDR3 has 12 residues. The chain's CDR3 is CASTRGGEGYTF. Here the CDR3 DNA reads TGCGCCAGCACCCGGGGGGGAGAAGGCTACACCTTC.

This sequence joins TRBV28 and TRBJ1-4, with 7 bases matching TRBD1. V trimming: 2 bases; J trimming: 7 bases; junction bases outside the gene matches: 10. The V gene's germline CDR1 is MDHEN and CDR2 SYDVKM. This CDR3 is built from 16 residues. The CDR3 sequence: CASSLGARGFGEKLFF. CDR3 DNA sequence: TGTGCCAGCAGTTTAGGGGCCAGGGGGTTCGGTGAAAAACTGTTTTTT.

CDR3 sequence (DNA): TGTGCCAGCAGCTTAGGACAGGGTTCCCTTCCATACGAGCAGTACTTC. Translated: CASSLGQGSLPYEQYF. The chain joins TRBV7-2 to TRBJ2-7, with TRBD1 matching 7 bases. Germline V gene data show CDR1 as SGHTA and CDR2 as FQGNSA. The trim removed 1 base at V and 4 bases at J, leaving 10 bases unmatched. The CDR3 runs to 16 residues.

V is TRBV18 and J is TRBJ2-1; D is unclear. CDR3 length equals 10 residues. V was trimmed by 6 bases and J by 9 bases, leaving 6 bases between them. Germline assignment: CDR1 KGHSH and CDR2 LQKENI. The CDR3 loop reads CASSGSEQFF. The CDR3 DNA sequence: TGTGCCAGCTCGGGCAGTGAGCAGTTCTTC.

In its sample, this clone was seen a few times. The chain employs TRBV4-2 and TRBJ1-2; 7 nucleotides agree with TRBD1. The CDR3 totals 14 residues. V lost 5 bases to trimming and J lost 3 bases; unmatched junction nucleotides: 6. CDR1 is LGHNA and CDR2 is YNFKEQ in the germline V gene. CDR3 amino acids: CASSLGTEYYGYTF. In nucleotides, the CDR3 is TGTGCCAGCAGCTTAGGGACAGAGTACTATGGCTACACCTTC.

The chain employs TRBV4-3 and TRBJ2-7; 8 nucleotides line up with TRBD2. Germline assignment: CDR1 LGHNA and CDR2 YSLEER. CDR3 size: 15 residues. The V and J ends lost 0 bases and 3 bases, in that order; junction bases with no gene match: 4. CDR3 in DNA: TGCGCCAGCAGCCAAGAAGCGGGAGTGGTCTACGAGCAGTACTTC. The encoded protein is CASSQEAGVVYEQYF.

The CDR3 DNA is TGTGCCAGCAGTTCCCCTCCGGGGAGCGCGCAGTACTTC. It codes for CASSSPPGSAQYF. The chain combines TRBV27 with TRBJ2-5; possibly TRBD2 for D (5 bases). This CDR3 spans 13 amino acids. Germline CDR1 reads MNHEY; CDR2 reads SMNVEV (reference sequence). Trimming stripped 4 bases from V and 11 bases from J, with 17 bases between.

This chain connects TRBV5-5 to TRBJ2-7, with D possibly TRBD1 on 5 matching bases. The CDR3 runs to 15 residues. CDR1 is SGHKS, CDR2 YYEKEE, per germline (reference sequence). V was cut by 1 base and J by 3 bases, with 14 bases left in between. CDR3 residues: CASSLWVGVNYEQYF. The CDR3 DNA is TGTGCCAGCAGCTTGTGGGTAGGGGTTAACTACGAGCAGTACTTC.

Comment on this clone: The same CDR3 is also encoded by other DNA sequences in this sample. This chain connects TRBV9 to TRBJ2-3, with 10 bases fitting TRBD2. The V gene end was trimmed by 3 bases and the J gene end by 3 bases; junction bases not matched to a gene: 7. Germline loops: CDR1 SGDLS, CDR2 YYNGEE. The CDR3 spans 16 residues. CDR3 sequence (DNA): TGTGCCAGCAGCGAGAGCGGGAGGGGAGGGACAGATACGCAGTATTTT. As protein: CASSESGRGGTDTQYF. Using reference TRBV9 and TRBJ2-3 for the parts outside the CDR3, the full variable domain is DSGVTQTPKHLITATGQRVTLRCSPRSGDLSVYWYQQSLDQGLQFLIQYYNGEERAKGNILERFSAQQFPDLHSELNLSSLELGDSALYFCASSESGRGGTDTQYFGPGTRLTVL.